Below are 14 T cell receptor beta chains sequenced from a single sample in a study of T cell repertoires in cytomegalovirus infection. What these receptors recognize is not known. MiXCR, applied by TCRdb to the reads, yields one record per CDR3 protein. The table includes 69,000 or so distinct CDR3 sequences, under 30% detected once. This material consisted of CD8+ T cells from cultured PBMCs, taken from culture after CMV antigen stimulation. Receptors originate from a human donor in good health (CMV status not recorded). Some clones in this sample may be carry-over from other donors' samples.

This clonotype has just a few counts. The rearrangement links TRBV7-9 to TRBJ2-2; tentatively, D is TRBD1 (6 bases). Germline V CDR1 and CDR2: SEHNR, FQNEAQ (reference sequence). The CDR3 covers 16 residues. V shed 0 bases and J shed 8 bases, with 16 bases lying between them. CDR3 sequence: CASSLARIQGVGELFF. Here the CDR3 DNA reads TGTGCCAGCAGCTTAGCGCGAATACAGGGAGTAGGGGAGCTGTTTTTT.

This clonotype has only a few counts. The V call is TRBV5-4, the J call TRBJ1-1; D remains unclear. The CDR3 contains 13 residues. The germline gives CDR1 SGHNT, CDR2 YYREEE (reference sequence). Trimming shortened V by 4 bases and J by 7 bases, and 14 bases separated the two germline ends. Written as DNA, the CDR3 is TGTGCCAGCAGCCCCGGAAGTGGAGTTGAAGCTTTCTTT. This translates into CASSPGSGVEAFF.

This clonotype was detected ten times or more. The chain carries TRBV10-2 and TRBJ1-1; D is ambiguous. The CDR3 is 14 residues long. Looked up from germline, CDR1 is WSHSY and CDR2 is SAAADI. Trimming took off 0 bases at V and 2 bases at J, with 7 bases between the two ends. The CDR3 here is CASSESKGNTEAFF. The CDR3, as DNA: TGCGCCAGCAGTGAGTCGAAGGGTAACACTGAAGCTTTCTTT.

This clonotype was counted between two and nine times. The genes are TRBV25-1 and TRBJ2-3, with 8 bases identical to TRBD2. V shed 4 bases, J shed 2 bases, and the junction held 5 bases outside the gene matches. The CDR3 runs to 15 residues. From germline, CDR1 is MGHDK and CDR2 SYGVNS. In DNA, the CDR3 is TGTGCCAGCAGTGTCGGGAGGGTCTTCACAGATACGCAGTATTTT. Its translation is CASSVGRVFTDTQYF.

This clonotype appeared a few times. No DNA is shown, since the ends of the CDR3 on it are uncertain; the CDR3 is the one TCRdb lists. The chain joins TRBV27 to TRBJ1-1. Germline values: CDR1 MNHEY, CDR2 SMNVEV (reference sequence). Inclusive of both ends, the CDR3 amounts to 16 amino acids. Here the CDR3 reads CASSSSWGGRSTEAFF.

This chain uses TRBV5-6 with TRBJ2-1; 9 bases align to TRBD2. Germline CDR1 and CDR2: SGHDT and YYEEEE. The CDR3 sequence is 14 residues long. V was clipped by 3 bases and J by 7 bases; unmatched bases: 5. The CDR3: CASSSGTSQNEQFF. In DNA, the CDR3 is TGTGCCAGCAGCTCCGGGACTAGCCAGAATGAGCAGTTCTTC.

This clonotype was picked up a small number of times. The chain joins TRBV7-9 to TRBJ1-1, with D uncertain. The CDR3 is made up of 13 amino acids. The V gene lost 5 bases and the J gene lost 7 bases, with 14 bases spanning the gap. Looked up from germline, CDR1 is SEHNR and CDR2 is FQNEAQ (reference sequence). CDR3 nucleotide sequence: TGTGCCAGCAGCCACGGTCGGGGAGGTGAAGCTTTCTTT. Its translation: CASSHGRGGEAFF.

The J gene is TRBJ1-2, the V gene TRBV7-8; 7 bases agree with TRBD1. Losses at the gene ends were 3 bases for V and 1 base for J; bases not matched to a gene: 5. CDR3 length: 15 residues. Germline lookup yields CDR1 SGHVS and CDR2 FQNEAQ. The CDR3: CASSFSTGVNYGYTF. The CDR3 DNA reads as TGTGCCAGCAGCTTCTCAACAGGGGTTAACTATGGCTACACCTTC.

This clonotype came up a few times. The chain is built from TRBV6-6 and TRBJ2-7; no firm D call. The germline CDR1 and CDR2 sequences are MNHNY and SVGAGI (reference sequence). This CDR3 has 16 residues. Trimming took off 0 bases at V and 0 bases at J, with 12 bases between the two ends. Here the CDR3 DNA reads TGTGCCAGCAGTTACTCGAGCCAGGCCTTCTCCTACGAGCAGTACTTC. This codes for CASSYSSQAFSYEQYF.

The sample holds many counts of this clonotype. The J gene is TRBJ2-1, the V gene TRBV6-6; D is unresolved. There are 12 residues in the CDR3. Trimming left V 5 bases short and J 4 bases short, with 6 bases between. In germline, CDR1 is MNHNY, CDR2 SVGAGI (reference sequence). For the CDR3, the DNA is TGTGCCAGCAGTCGGCCGTACAATGAGCAGTTCTTC. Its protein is CASSRPYNEQFF.

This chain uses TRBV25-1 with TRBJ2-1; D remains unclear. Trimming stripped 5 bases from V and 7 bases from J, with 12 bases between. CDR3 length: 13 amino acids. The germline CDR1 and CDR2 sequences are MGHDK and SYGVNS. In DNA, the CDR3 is TGTGCCAGCAGTTATGCCGGGCCTAATGAGCAGTTCTTC. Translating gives CASSYAGPNEQFF.

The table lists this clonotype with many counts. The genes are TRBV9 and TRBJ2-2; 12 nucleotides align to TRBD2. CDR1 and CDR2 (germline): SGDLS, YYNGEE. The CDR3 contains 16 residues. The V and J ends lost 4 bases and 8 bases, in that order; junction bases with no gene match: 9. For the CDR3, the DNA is TGTGCCAGCAGCCCTAGCGGGGGGGCCAGGGCAGGGGAGCTGTTTTTT. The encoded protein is CASSPSGGARAGELFF.

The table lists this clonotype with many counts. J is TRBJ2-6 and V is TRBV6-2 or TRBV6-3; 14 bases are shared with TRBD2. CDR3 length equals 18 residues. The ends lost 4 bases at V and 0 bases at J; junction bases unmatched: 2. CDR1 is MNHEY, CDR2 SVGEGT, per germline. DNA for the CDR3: TGTGCCAGCAGTTCGGGGACTAGCGGGGGCTCTGGGGCCAACGTCCTGACTTTC. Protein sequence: CASSSGTSGGSGANVLTF.

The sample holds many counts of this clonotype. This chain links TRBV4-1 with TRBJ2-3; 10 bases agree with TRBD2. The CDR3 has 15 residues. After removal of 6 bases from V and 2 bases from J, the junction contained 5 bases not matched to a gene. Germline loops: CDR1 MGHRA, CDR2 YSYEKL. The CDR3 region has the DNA TGCGCCAGCAGTCCCAGCGGGAGGGCCACAGATACGCAGTATTTT. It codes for CASSPSGRATDTQYF.